Following are 22 T cell receptor beta chains from one sample sequenced in a study of blood T cells in healthy people across ages. The use of a sample-barcoded 5' primer and a J-beta primer mix characterized a second PCR of roughly 6 to 11 cycles. TCRdb fed the 5' RACE reads into MiXCR, producing one record per CDR3 protein. The data hold approximately 1.5 million distinct CDR3 sequences, with less than 45% observed a single time. The material sequenced was blood. Source of these receptors: a woman younger than 30 in good health.

This clonotype was counted only a few times. This rearrangement joins TRBV9 to TRBJ2-5, with TRBD1 matching over 9 bases. This CDR3 comprises 13 residues. Trimming took 4 bases from V and 5 from J; bases not matched to a gene: 3. Germline CDR1 is SGDLS and CDR2 is YYNGEE. The CDR3 DNA sequence: TGTGCCAGCAGCTATGGGACAGGGGAGACCCAGTACTTC. It is translated as CASSYGTGETQYF. The variable domain in full, completed from reference TRBV9 and TRBJ2-5, reads DSGVTQTPKHLITATGQRVTLRCSPRSGDLSVYWYQQSLDQGLQFLIQYYNGEERAKGNILERFSAQQFPDLHSELNLSSLELGDSALYFCASSYGTGETQYFGPGTRLLVL.

The chain links TRBV12-3 or TRBV12-4 to TRBJ1-1; D gene unclear. The CDR3 covers 13 residues. V was cut by 5 bases and J by 3 bases, with 10 bases left in between. In nucleotides, the CDR3 is TGTGCCAGCAGTCCCCGGGAACACACTGAAGCTTTCTTT. Encoded protein: CASSPREHTEAFF.

The rearrangement joins TRBV6-2 or TRBV6-3 to TRBJ2-4, with D possibly matching TRBD1 (5 bases). The germline V gene has CDR1 MNHEY and CDR2 SVGEGT. V was shortened by 5 bases and J by 9 bases, with 20 bases between the two germline ends. CDR3 length: 15 amino acids. CDR3 protein: CASSPTRGSGAIQYF. CDR3 coding DNA: TGTGCCAGCAGTCCTACTCGAGGAAGTGGGGCCATTCAGTACTTC.

This clonotype was seen only a few times. The chain joins TRBV7-9 to TRBJ2-5; tentatively, D is TRBD2 (7 bases). The DNA end lines up better with TRBJ2-4; the J call may be wrong. The CDR3 totals 16 residues. Germline CDR1 reads SEHNR; CDR2 reads FQNEAQ (reference sequence). In nucleotides, the CDR3 is TGTGCCAGCAGCATAGGGGGGGCTGAGGCCAAAAACATTCAGTACTTC. Protein sequence: CASSIGGAEAKNIQYF.

This rearrangement joins TRBV5-1 to TRBJ1-1; D remains unclear. Germline V gives CDR1 SGHRS, CDR2 YFSETQ. The CDR3 sequence is 15 residues long. Trimming took off 0 bases at V and 0 bases at J, with 9 bases between the two ends. The CDR3 nucleotides read TGCGCCAGCAGCTTGGAGGCGACTATGAACACTGAAGCTTTCTTT. It yields the protein CASSLEATMNTEAFF.

For the CDR3, the DNA is TGTGCCAGCAGCGTACCTCAGGACAACTCCTACGAGCAGTACTTC. This gives the protein CASSVPQDNSYEQYF. The chain recombines TRBV7-9 with TRBJ2-7, with D tentatively TRBD1 (5 bases). The CDR3 runs to 15 residues. Germline CDR1 is SEHNR and CDR2 is FQNEAQ (reference sequence). Trimming pared 5 bases from V and 0 bases from J, leaving 14 bases between.

This clonotype was counted only a few times. The chain employs TRBV5-1 and TRBJ2-3; TRBD2 matches at 10 bases. V lost 4 bases to trimming and J lost 6 bases; unmatched junction nucleotides: 8. The CDR3 length is 15 residues. Per the germline V gene, CDR1 is SGHRS and CDR2 is YFSETQ. CDR3 residues: CASSPEGAGGDTQYF. The CDR3 DNA follows: TGCGCCAGCAGCCCGGAAGGAGCGGGGGGGGATACGCAGTATTTT.

This clonotype has a handful of counts. The chain is built from TRBV20-1 and TRBJ2-1, with D perhaps TRBD1 or TRBD2 (5 bases each). There are 14 residues in the CDR3. The germline V gene has CDR1 DFQATT and CDR2 SNEGSKA (reference sequence). Trimming removed 3 bases from V and 2 bases from J, with 11 bases in between. The CDR3 region is CSARSRETYNEQFF. CDR3 sequence (DNA): TGCAGTGCTAGGAGCAGGGAGACCTACAATGAGCAGTTCTTC.

This clonotype was detected only a few times. The chain carries TRBV4-3 and TRBJ1-2; a possible D gene is TRBD1 (5 bases). V dropped 0 bases and J dropped 2 bases, with 13 bases sitting between them. This CDR3 has 16 residues. Germline CDR1 reads LGHNA; CDR2 reads YSLEER. CDR3 in amino acids: CASSQDRLDTNYGYTF. CDR3 nucleotide sequence: TGCGCCAGCAGCCAAGATCGCCTGGACACCAACTATGGCTACACCTTC.

A few counts support this clonotype. J is TRBJ2-1 and V is TRBV11-2; perhaps D is TRBD1 or TRBD2 (5 bases each). V gave up 1 base and J gave up 6 bases, with 16 bases separating them. This CDR3 comprises 16 residues. The germline CDR1 and CDR2 sequences are SGHAT and FQNNGV. The DNA for the CDR3 is TGTGCCAGCAGCTTAGTTACGGGGCCCCCTAGCAATGAGCAGTTCTTC. This encodes CASSLVTGPPSNEQFF. The full variable domain, in which reference TRBV11-2 and TRBJ2-1 provide the parts outside the CDR3, is EAGVAQSPRYKIIEKRQSVAFWCNPISGHATLYWYQQILGQGPKLLIQFQNNGVVDDSQLPKDRFSAERLKGVDSTLKIQPAKLEDSAVYLCASSLVTGPPSNEQFFGPGTRLTVL.

The chain carries TRBV5-5 and TRBJ1-2, with unresolved D. Germline-derived CDR1 and CDR2 are SGHKS and YYEKEE (reference sequence). The CDR3 extends over 15 amino acids. V was clipped by 5 bases and J by 0 bases, with 14 bases between them. CDR3 nucleotide sequence: TGTGCCAGCAGGGCCCGTTTGGAGTCTAACTATGGCTACACCTTC. Translation gives CASRARLESNYGYTF.

The CDR3 protein is CASGAYNEQFF. For the CDR3, the DNA is TGTGCGAGCGGTGCCTACAATGAGCAGTTCTTC. The chain combines TRBV24-1 with TRBJ2-1; weak D call: TRBD2 (5 bases). The V gene's germline CDR1 is KGHDR and CDR2 SFDVKD. CDR3 length: 11 amino acids.

This clonotype showed up just once. V gene TRBV29-1 combines with J gene TRBJ1-5, with TRBD1 matching over 8 bases. Germline-derived CDR1 and CDR2 are SQVTM and ANQGSEA. This CDR3 region has 14 residues. Unmatched junction bases numbered 7, after V lost 7 bases and J lost 2 bases. The CDR3 spells CSAQTGVGNQPQHF. DNA of the CDR3: TGCAGCGCCCAGACAGGGGTCGGCAATCAGCCCCAGCATTTT.

This clonotype was observed a handful of times. The rearrangement links TRBV6-2 or TRBV6-3 to TRBJ1-1, with D possibly TRBD1 on 5 matching bases. Germline CDR1 reads MNHEY; CDR2 reads SVGEGT. The CDR3 covers 11 residues. With 8 bases removed from V and 6 bases from J, the gap between germline ends came to 10 bases. The CDR3 sequence is CASLQGPEAFF. The CDR3 DNA follows: TGTGCCAGCCTCCAGGGTCCTGAAGCTTTCTTT.

A few counts support this clonotype. The V and J genes are TRBV12-3 or TRBV12-4 and TRBJ2-2; D gene ambiguous. Trimming stripped 2 bases from V and 7 bases from J, with 8 bases between. The CDR3 length is 13 residues. The CDR3 is CASSLPVDGELFF. The CDR3 region has the DNA TGTGCCAGCAGTTTACCAGTCGACGGGGAGCTGTTTTTT.

The rearrangement joins TRBV12-3 or TRBV12-4 to TRBJ2-2; no reliable D call. V was clipped by 6 bases and J by 1 base, with 12 bases between them. The CDR3 has 15 amino acids. In nucleotides, the CDR3 is TGTGCCAGCAGCCCTTATGGGCGGAACACCGGGGAGCTGTTTTTT. Protein: CASSPYGRNTGELFF.

This clonotype has a handful of counts. The chain is built from TRBV29-1 and TRBJ1-5, with D tentatively TRBD1 (6 bases). Per the germline V gene, CDR1 is SQVTM and CDR2 is ANQGSEA. The CDR3 spans 13 residues. V gave up 5 bases and J gave up 1 base, with 9 bases separating them. The CDR3 region has the DNA TGCAGCGTTCAGGGGTCGAGCAATCAGCCCCAGCATTTT. Residues: CSVQGSSNQPQHF.

The CDR3 sequence: CASSSATGTQETQYF. The CDR3 nucleotides read TGTGCCAGCAGCTCTGCGACAGGGACGCAAGAGACCCAGTACTTC. This chain links TRBV7-6 with TRBJ2-5; TRBD1 agrees at 7 bases. The CDR3 spans 15 residues. With 4 bases clipped from V and 2 bases from J, the junction kept 7 bases outside the gene matches. CDR1 is SGHVS, CDR2 FNYEAQ, per germline. Complete variable domain (other parts from reference TRBV7-6 and TRBJ2-5): GAGVSQSPRYKVTKRGQDVALRCDPISGHVSLYWYRQALGQGPEFLTYFNYEAQQDKSGLPNDRFSAERPEGSISTLTIQRTEQRDSAMYRCASSSATGTQETQYFGPGTRLLVL.

This clonotype occurred a few times. The rearrangement uses TRBV6-2 or TRBV6-3 and TRBJ1-2; 7 bases are a match to TRBD1. V lost 7 bases and J lost 8; bases outside the gene matches: 10. The CDR3 loop spans 13 amino acids. CDR1 is MNHEY, CDR2 SVGEGT, per germline. The CDR3 loop reads CASNMRTGRGYTF. The CDR3 DNA reads TGTGCCAGCAATATGCGGACAGGTCGCGGCTACACCTTC.

The gene calls are TRBV29-1 and TRBJ1-1; 8 bases are a match to TRBD1. V trimming: 3 bases; J trimming: 6 bases; junction bases outside the gene matches: 9. Germline V gene data show CDR1 as SQVTM and CDR2 as ANQGSEA. The CDR3 has 14 amino acids. The CDR3 nucleotides read TGCAGCGTTGATCGCTCAGGGGGCGCGTCTGAAGCTTTCTTT. It translates to CSVDRSGGASEAFF.

CDR3 region: CSARKRGPPDTQYF. The CDR3 DNA sequence: TGCAGTGCTAGAAAGCGGGGGCCGCCAGATACGCAGTATTTT. V usage is TRBV20-1 and J usage is TRBJ2-3; 8 bases line up with TRBD2. Germline lookup yields CDR1 DFQATT and CDR2 SNEGSKA (reference sequence). V was clipped by 2 bases and J by 4 bases; unmatched bases: 5. CDR3 length: 14 amino acids.

This rearrangement joins TRBV20-1 to TRBJ1-1; D gene uncertain. With 5 bases removed from V and 2 bases from J, the gap between germline ends came to 9 bases. The germline CDR1 and CDR2 sequences are DFQATT and SNEGSKA (reference sequence). The CDR3 length is 12 residues. CDR3 amino acids: CSAPISNTEAFF. The CDR3 bases are TGCAGTGCTCCGATTTCTAACACTGAAGCTTTCTTT.